These 15 T cell receptor beta chains came from one sample sequenced in a study of cytomegalovirus exposure and HLA in healthy donors. 60 Vbeta and 13 Jbeta primers were used in PCR. Sequencing used immunoSEQ multiplex PCR; TCRdb keeps in-frame clones, though not all of them. The sample contains 100,000 to 150,000 clones, around 80% of which appear only once. Source material: PBMCs. These receptors all come from a man aged 25 to 40 in good health and CMV-seronegative.

This clone was detected once. V and J are TRBV12-5 and TRBJ2-2, with D perhaps matching TRBD2 (7 bases). V was trimmed by 1 base and J by 1 base, leaving 19 bases between them. This CDR3 spans 19 amino acids. Looked up from germline, CDR1 is LGHNT and CDR2 is FRNRAP. CDR3 DNA sequence: TGTGCTAGTGGTTTGGCCCGGAGGGGGGGGCTCTTGAACACCGGGGAGCTGTTTTTT. Protein sequence: CASGLARRGGLLNTGELFF.

This clone was detected only a few times. The V gene is TRBV9, the J gene TRBJ1-2, with D possibly matching TRBD1 (6 bases). V lost 0 bases and J 2 bases, leaving 14 bases between the germline ends. The germline V gene encodes CDR1 SGDLS and CDR2 YYNGEE. The CDR3 runs to 16 residues. The CDR3 loop reads CASSVGRTDSNYGYTF. In nucleotides, the CDR3 is TGTGCCAGCAGCGTAGGCCGGACAGATTCCAACTATGGCTACACCTTC.

The V and J genes are TRBV11-2 and TRBJ1-3; TRBD1 is a possible D gene (6 bases). V dropped 5 bases and J dropped 5 bases, with 7 bases sitting between them. Looked up from germline, CDR1 is SGHAT and CDR2 is FQNNGV. The CDR3 has 12 amino acids. CDR3: CASSGQRNTIYF. The CDR3 region has the DNA TGTGCCAGCAGCGGACAGCGAAACACCATATATTTT.

V usage is TRBV7-8 and J usage is TRBJ2-7; D is ambiguous. V was trimmed by 6 bases and J by 4 bases, leaving 13 bases between them. This CDR3 contains 13 residues. In germline, CDR1 is SGHVS, CDR2 FQNEAQ. Written as DNA, the CDR3 is TGTGCCAGCAGGAACGAGCAGGCTTACGAGCAGTACTTC. Residues: CASRNEQAYEQYF. Full variable domain (remainder filled in from reference TRBV7-8 and TRBJ2-7): GAGVSQSPRYKVAKRGQDVALRCDPISGHVSLFWYQQALGQGPEFLTYFQNEAQLDKSGLPSDRFFAERPEGSVSTLKIQRTQQEDSAVYLCASRNEQAYEQYFGPGTRLTVT.

V gene TRBV4-3 combines with J gene TRBJ1-2, with 8 bases aligning to TRBD1. In germline, CDR1 is LGHNA, CDR2 YSLEER. J gave up 5 bases and V 2 bases, and 10 bases lay outside the gene matches. CDR3 length: 16 residues. The CDR3 region is CASSQYPHRGKYGYTF. In DNA form, the CDR3 reads TGCGCCAGCAGCCAATACCCCCACAGGGGGAAGTATGGCTACACCTTC.

This chain connects TRBV7-9 to TRBJ1-2; possible D gene TRBD1, 6 bases. Germline V gene sequence: CDR1 SEHNR, CDR2 FQNEAQ (reference sequence). Trimming removed 1 base at V and 0 bases at J, with 6 bases between. The CDR3 sequence is 14 residues long. The CDR3 region is CASSLGQANYGYTF. The CDR3 DNA reads TGTGCCAGCAGCTTAGGACAGGCTAACTATGGCTACACCTTC.

The CDR3 DNA is TGTGCCAGCGCGGCCGGAGAGACCCAGTACTTC. This translates into CASAAGETQYF. The rearrangement uses TRBV18 and TRBJ2-5, with D unclear. The V gene's germline CDR1 is KGHSH and CDR2 LQKENI. V was trimmed by 8 bases and J by 4 bases, leaving 8 bases between them. The CDR3 is 11 residues long.

This chain links TRBV29-1 with TRBJ1-2; 8 bases are shared with TRBD1. Per the germline V gene, CDR1 is SQVTM and CDR2 is ANQGSEA. The CDR3 is 14 residues long. With 6 bases clipped from V and 9 bases from J, the junction kept 15 bases outside the gene matches. CDR3 residues: CSVGDRGRRTSYTF. The DNA for the CDR3 is TGCAGCGTGGGCGACAGGGGAAGGCGAACGAGCTACACCTTC.

A few counts support this clone. The rearrangement uses TRBV28 and TRBJ1-2; TRBD1 is a possible D gene (5 bases). The CDR3 consists of 16 residues. Looked up from germline, CDR1 is MDHEN and CDR2 is SYDVKM. The V gene lost 2 bases and the J gene lost 2 bases, with 15 bases spanning the gap. The CDR3: CASSLERGGVNYGYTF. CDR3 coding DNA: TGTGCCAGCAGTTTAGAGCGTGGAGGGGTCAACTATGGCTACACCTTC.

This clone has a single count. This chain links TRBV5-4 with TRBJ2-2, with D possibly being TRBD1 (6 bases). The CDR3 is 16 amino acids. From germline, CDR1 is SGHNT and CDR2 YYREEE (reference sequence). The V gene lost 0 bases and the J gene lost 5 bases, with 14 bases spanning the gap. CDR3 residues: CASSLAAQGSTGELFF. The CDR3 nucleotides are TGTGCCAGCAGCTTGGCTGCGCAGGGGAGTACCGGGGAGCTGTTTTTT.

The genes are TRBV2 and TRBJ2-5, with D possibly TRBD2 on 5 matching bases. With the DNA end fitting TRBJ2-7 better, the J assignment may be wrong. Germline V gene lookup returns CDR1 SNHLY and CDR2 FYNNEI. This CDR3 is 15 amino acids long. CDR3 sequence: CASSVEGSSSYEQYF. In nucleotides, the CDR3 is TGTGCCAGCAGTGTCGAGGGATCGAGCTCCTACGAGCAGTACTTC.

The chain uses TRBV6-1 and TRBJ1-4, with D possibly being TRBD1 (5 bases). Germline lookup yields CDR1 MNHNS and CDR2 SASEGT. The CDR3 is 13 amino acids. The germline V and J ends were trimmed by 6 bases and 9 bases, with 14 bases remaining between them. The chain's CDR3 is CASRVQGAKKLFF. CDR3 bases: TGTGCCAGCAGGGTTCAGGGTGCGAAAAAACTGTTTTTT.

This sequence joins TRBV28 and TRBJ1-4; 10 nucleotides align to TRBD1. Germline loops: CDR1 MDHEN, CDR2 SYDVKM. This CDR3 is 13 amino acids long. V lost 11 bases and J lost 7; bases outside the gene matches: 7. Here the CDR3 reads CASRQGAIEKLFF. CDR3 nucleotides: TGTGCCTCCAGACAGGGGGCTATTGAAAAACTGTTTTTT.

This sequence joins TRBV18 and TRBJ1-1; D perhaps matches TRBD1 (5 bases). This CDR3 contains 13 residues. Between the trimmed V and J ends, which lost 4 bases and 3 bases, there was a span of 9 bases. Germline CDR1 KGHSH, CDR2 LQKENI. Written as DNA, the CDR3 is TGTGCCAGCTCACAGGGGTCGGACACTGAAGCTTTCTTT. Residues: CASSQGSDTEAFF. Variable domain in full (rest from reference TRBV18 and TRBJ1-1): NAGVMQNPRHLVRRRGQEARLRCSPMKGHSHVYWYRQLPEEGLKFMVYLQKENIIDESGMPKERFSAEFPKEGPSILRIQQVVRGDSAAYFCASSQGSDTEAFFGQGTRLTVV.

This clone came up a few times. J is TRBJ1-4 and V is TRBV6-6; D ambiguous. V lost 6 bases to trimming and J lost 5 bases, with 4 bases between them. Germline V CDR1 and CDR2: MNHNY, SVGAGI (reference sequence). CDR3 size: 11 residues. CDR3 in DNA: TGTGCCAGCAGGGAGAATGAAAAACTGTTTTTT. It codes for CASRENEKLFF.